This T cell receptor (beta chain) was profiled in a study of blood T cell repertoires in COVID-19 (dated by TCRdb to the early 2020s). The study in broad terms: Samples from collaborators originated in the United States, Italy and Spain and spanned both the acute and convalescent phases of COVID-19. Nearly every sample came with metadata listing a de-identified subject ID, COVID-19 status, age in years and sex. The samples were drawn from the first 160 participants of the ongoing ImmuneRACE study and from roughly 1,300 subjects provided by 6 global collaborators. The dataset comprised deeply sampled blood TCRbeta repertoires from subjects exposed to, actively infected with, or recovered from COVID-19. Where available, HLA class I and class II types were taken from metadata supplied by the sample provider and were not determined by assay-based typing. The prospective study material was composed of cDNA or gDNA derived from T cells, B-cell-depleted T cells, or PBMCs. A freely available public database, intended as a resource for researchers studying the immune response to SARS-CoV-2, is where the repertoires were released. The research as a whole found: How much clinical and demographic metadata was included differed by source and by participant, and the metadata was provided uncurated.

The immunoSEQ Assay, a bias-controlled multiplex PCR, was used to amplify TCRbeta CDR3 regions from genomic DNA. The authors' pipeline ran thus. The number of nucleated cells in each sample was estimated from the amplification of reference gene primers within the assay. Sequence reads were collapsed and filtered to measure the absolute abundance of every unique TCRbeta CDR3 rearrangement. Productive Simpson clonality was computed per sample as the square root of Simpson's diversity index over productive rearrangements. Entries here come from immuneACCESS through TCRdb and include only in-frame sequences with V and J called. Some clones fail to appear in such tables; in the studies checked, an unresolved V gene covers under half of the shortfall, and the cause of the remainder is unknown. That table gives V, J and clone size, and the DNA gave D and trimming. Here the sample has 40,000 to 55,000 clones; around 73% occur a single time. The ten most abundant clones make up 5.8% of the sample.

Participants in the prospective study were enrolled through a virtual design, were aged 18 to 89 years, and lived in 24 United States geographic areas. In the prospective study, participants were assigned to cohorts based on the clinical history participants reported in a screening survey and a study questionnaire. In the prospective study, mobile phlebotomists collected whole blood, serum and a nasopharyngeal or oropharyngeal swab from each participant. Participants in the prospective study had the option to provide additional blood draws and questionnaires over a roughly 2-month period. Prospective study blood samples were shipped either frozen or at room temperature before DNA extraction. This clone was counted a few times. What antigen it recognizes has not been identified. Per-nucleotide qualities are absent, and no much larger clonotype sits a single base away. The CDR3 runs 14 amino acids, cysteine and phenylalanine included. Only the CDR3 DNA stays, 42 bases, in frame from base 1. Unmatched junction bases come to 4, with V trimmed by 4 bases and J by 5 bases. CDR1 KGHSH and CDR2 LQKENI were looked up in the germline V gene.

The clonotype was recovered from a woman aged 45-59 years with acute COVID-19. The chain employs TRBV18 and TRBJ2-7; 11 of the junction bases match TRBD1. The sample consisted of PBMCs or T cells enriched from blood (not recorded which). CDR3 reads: CASSQGQGGHEQYF. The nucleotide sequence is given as TGTGCCAGCTCACAGGGACAGGGGGGCCACGAGCAGTACTTC.